This T cell receptor (beta chain) originates from a study of shared clonotypes between healthy human individuals (TCRdb year 2020). About the study as a whole: A few men and two women, aged 18 to 49 years, made up the cohort. For each donor, three plates each were used for CD4 naive and CD4 memory, two plates were used for CD8 naive, and one plate was used for CD8 memory. Blood TCR repertoires of five healthy adults were deeply sequenced to estimate repertoire size and the extent of clonotype sharing between individuals. Libraries were prepared and TCR repertoires were sequenced by different laboratories using diverse techniques, in order to increase sequencing depth and limit assay-specific biases. Each donor's leukapheresis produced roughly between roughly 0.85 and 10 billion PBMCs.

This clone was detected once. Its target antigen remains unknown. No much larger clone is present one base from it, and per-base qualities are unavailable. The donors were healthy, HIV-negative adults who had no recently reported acute infections or vaccinations. Every donor was a Caucasian adult living in Nashville, Tennessee, USA. CD4+ T cells were enriched through magnetic negative selection, after which naive cells were positively selected on CD45RA and the remaining negative fraction served as the memory subset. Blood was collected by leukapheresis, and PBMCs were isolated by Ficoll-Histopaque density gradient centrifugation and then cryopreserved in liquid nitrogen vapor phase. Analytical flow cytometry was used to check the purity and quantity of every magnetically sorted T cell population. From each sorted fraction, genomic DNA was isolated and quantified by UV absorbance on a Nanodrop 2000c.

TCR CDR3 regions were amplified from genomic DNA by multiplex PCR using the deep immunoSEQ assay. Extracted genomic DNA from each cell subset was distributed evenly across all wells of several immunoSEQ 96-well plates, and each plate was treated as a replicate. For sorted subsets, about 210 ng of genomic DNA, equivalent to 30,000 or so T cell genomes, went into each replicate PCR. The purified libraries were quantified using a Qubit 3.0 fluorometer, sized with a Bioanalyzer 2100, and then quantified again using the KAPA Library Quantification kit. Each immunoSEQ 96-well plate was sequenced on its own single-read 150-cycle Illumina NextSeq 550 flow cell. Concerning the study's data processing: Because only junctional sequences without quality scores were contained in the immunoSEQ output, filtering matching that applied to full-length reads could not be performed. Sequences were annotated with PyIR, a Python wrapper for IgBLAST v1.9, and V/J genes and CDR3 were assigned using IMGT germline references. Any read was removed if the V/J assignment was weak (E-value above 1e-6), the CDR3 was missing, or the read contained stop codons, out-of-frame junctions, or ambiguous translated residues. V3J clonotypes were defined by identical inferred V gene, J gene, and CDR3 amino acid sequence. The percentage overlap between two repertoires was calculated by dividing the number of shared unique clonotypes by the size of the smaller repertoire. Richness of each repertoire was evaluated using RTK rarefaction, the Chao1 estimator, and Recon v2.1 estimates of unobserved clonotypes. Generation probabilities for all TCRbeta clonotypes obtained by the gDNA method from several donors were computed using OLGA. The table comes from immuneACCESS by way of TCRdb, which keeps in-frame sequences with V and J called. Part of the clones is missing from these tables; in studies checked, under half for an unresolved V gene and the rest for unknown reasons. V and J calls and clone size follow that table, whereas D and trimming were derived from the DNA. The sample contains around 350,000 clones, around 79% of them found a single time. The ten largest clones capture about 9.4% of the sample.

General findings and caveats noted by the study authors: Based on pairwise subsampling, the degree of clonotype sharing among donors was expected to be affected by sequencing depth. Naive subsets generally had larger estimated clonotype richness than memory subsets. The genetic and exposure-history diversity represented was limited by the small number of donors. Sampling was restricted to blood, and TCR repertoires in tissue are likely to differ from TCR repertoires in blood. Across four donors, around 5.4% of naive CD4, roughly 3.3% of naive CD8, about 2% of memory CD4, and approximately 0.42% of memory CD8 clonotypes were shared. Clonotypes shared by all four sorted-subset donors showed higher generation probabilities than non-shared clonotypes. Rarefaction of sorted-subset datasets indicated incomplete sequencing despite the large sequencing depth.

The sequence was collected from a man younger than 40 in good health. The sequencing input was memory CD4+ T cells sorted from blood. In the paper's terms, the cell subset or site label means: CD45RA-negative fraction.

The CDR3 region has the sequence CASSLSAGEQYF. The nucleotide sequence is given as TGCGCCAGCAGCTTGAGTGCGGGGGAGCAGTACTTC. Recombination joined TRBV5-1 with TRBJ2-7; perhaps TRBD2 is the D gene, with 6 bases matching. The V and J ends are trimmed by 1 base and 7 bases, leaving 9 bases between them. CDR1 is given as SGHRS and CDR2 as YFSETQ, both from the germline V gene. From the cysteine through the phenylalanine, the CDR3 covers 12 amino acids. Only the CDR3 portion is preserved as DNA: 36 bases, with reading frame beginning at the first base.